These 9 T cell receptor beta chains came from one sample sequenced in a study of control samples from healthy donors and cancer patients. Sequencing used immunoSEQ multiplex PCR; TCRdb keeps in-frame clones, though not all of them. Of 190,000 or so clones in the sample, about 93% are singletons; the top ten hold more than 1.1%. Sequenced: blood. The receptors stem from a man aged 18-30 years in good health.

The rearrangement joins TRBV5-1 to TRBJ2-5, with a tentative D call TRBD1 (7 bases). Trimming stripped 4 bases from V and 5 bases from J, with 15 bases between. CDR1 and CDR2 (germline): SGHRS, YFSETQ. The CDR3 has 14 residues. Here the CDR3 DNA reads TGCGCCAGCAGCCCCCTGACAGGGAGGGAGACCCAGTACTTC. Its translation is CASSPLTGRETQYF.

This rearrangement joins TRBV6-5 to TRBJ1-5; 10 bases fit TRBD1. The CDR3 has 12 residues. The ends lost 5 bases at V and 16 bases at J; junction bases unmatched: 8. In germline, CDR1 is MNHEY, CDR2 SVGAGI. CDR3 sequence: CASSSSGTGVHF. In DNA form, the CDR3 reads TGTGCCAGCAGTAGCTCCGGGACAGGGGTACATTTT.

V gene TRBV28 combines with J gene TRBJ2-7, with no clear D. V gave up 5 bases and J gave up 2 bases, with 16 bases separating them. The CDR3 loop spans 15 amino acids. Germline V gene data show CDR1 as MDHEN and CDR2 as SYDVKM. The DNA for the CDR3 is TGTGCCAGCAGTCCCCCTGGGGTGAGCCCCTACGAGCAGTACTTC. It is translated as CASSPPGVSPYEQYF.

The V gene is TRBV14, the J gene TRBJ2-1, with D possibly matching TRBD2 (6 bases). Between the trimmed V and J ends, which lost 5 bases and 7 bases, there was a span of 21 bases. Germline CDR1 reads SGHDN; CDR2 reads FVKESK. This CDR3 contains 16 residues. The CDR3 spells CASSSGTYRSINEQFF. The CDR3 bases are TGTGCCAGCAGCTCCGGGACTTATCGGTCGATTAATGAGCAGTTCTTC.

Here the CDR3 reads CASSPGGNYGYTF. In DNA, the CDR3 is TGTGCCAGTAGCCCAGGGGGGAACTATGGCTACACCTTC. The chain employs TRBV19 and TRBJ1-2; the match to TRBD1 covers 7 bases. Germline CDR1 reads LNHDA; CDR2 reads SQIVND (reference sequence). This CDR3 is built from 13 residues. V gave up 6 bases and J gave up 2 bases; unmatched junction bases: 3. Looking up the rest from reference TRBV19 and TRBJ1-2 gives the full variable domain: DGGITQSPKYLFRKEGQNVTLSCEQNLNHDAMYWYRQDPGQGLRLIYYSQIVNDFQKGDIAEGYSVSREKKESFPLTVTSAQKNPTAFYLCASSPGGNYGYTFGSGTRLTVV.

This chain joins TRBV30 and TRBJ1-3, with 9 bases that match TRBD1. V lost 0 bases, J lost 4 bases, and 4 bases stayed unmatched. This CDR3 contains 15 residues. CDR1 and CDR2 from the germline V gene are GTSNPN and SVGIG (reference sequence). CDR3 in amino acids: CAWSVGTGLGNTIYF. The CDR3 DNA is TGTGCCTGGAGTGTCGGGACAGGGCTCGGAAACACCATATATTTT. Drawing the rest from reference TRBV30 and TRBJ1-3, the complete variable domain is SQTIHQWPATLVQPVGSPLSLECTVEGTSNPNLYWYRQAAGRGLQLLFYSVGIGQISSEVPQNLSASRPQDRQFILSSKKLLLSDSGFYLCAWSVGTGLGNTIYFGEGSWLTVV.

As concerns this clone: At the DNA level, this CDR3 is encoded by other sequences in the same sample as well. V is TRBV6-5 and J is TRBJ1-3; D is unclear. The germline CDR1 and CDR2 sequences are MNHEY and SVGAGI. Trimming took 0 bases from V and 4 from J, leaving 10 bases between them. The CDR3 totals 15 residues. DNA for the CDR3: TGTGCCAGCAGTTACTCGAGAGGATCCGGAAACACCATATATTTT. Translating gives CASSYSRGSGNTIYF.

This chain uses TRBV24-1 with TRBJ2-7, with 8 bases fitting TRBD1. The germline V gene encodes CDR1 KGHDR and CDR2 SFDVKD. V shed 10 bases, J shed 3 bases, and the junction held 13 bases outside the gene matches. The CDR3 runs 15 residues. The CDR3: CATFFVRGLFYEQYF. In DNA form, the CDR3 reads TGTGCCACGTTTTTTGTCAGGGGGCTCTTCTACGAGCAGTACTTC.

The gene calls are TRBV27 and TRBJ2-2, with TRBD2 as a possible D gene (6 bases). V lost 8 bases, J lost 1 base, and 17 bases lay in between. Germline lookup yields CDR1 MNHEY and CDR2 SMNVEV (reference sequence). The CDR3 covers 16 residues. The CDR3 DNA sequence: TGTGCCAGCGGCCCATTTGGGACTCTGAACACCGGGGAGCTGTTTTTT. Amino acid sequence: CASGPFGTLNTGELFF.